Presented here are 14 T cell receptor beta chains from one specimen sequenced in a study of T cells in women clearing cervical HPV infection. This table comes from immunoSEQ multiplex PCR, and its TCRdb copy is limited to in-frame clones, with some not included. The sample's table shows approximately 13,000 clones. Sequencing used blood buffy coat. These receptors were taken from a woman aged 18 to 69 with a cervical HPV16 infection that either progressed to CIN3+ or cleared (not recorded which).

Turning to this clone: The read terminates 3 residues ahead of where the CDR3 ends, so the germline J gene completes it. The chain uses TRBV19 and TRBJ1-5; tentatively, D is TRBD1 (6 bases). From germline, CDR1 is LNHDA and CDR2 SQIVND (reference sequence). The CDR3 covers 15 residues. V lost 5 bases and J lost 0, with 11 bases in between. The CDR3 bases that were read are TGTGCCAGTAGTTACTCGGACAGTAGCAATCAGCCC. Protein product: CASSYSDSSNQP. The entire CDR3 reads CASSYSDSSNQPQHF.

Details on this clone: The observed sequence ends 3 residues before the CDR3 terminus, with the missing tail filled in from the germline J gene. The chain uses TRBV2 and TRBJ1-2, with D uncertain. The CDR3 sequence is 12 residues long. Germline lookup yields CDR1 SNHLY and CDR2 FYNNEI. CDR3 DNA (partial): TGTGCCAGCAGTGAATCCAATCAGGCC. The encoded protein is CASSESNQA. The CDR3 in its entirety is CASSESNQAYTF.

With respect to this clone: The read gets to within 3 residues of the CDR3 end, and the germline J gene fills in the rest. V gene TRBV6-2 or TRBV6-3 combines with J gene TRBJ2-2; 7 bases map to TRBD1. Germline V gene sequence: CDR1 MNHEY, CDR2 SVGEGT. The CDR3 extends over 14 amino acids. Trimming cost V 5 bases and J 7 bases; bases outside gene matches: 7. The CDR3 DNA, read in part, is TGTGCCAGCAGTGTGAAGGGGGCTGACGGGGAG. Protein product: CASSVKGADGE. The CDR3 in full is CASSVKGADGELFF.

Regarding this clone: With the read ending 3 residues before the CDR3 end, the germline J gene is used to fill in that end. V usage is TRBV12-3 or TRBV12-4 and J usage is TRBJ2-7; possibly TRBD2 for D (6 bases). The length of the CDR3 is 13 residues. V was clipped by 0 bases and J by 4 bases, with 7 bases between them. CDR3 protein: CASSLAAGYEQYF. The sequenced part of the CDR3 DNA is TGTGCCAGCAGTTTAGCTGCGGGGTACGAG.

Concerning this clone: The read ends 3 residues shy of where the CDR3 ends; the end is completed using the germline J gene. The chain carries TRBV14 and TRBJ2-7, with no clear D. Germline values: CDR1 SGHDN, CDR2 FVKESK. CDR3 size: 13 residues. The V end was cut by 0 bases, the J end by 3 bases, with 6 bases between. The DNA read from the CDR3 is TGTGCCAGCAGCCAAGACATCAGCTACGAG. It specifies CASSQDISYE. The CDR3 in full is CASSQDISYEQYF.

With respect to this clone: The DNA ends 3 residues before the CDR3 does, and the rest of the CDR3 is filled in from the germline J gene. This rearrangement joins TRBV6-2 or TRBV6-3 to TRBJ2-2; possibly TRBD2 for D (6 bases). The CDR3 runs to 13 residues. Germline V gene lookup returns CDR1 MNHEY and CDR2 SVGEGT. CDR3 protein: CASMPGLREKLFF. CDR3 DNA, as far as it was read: TGTGCCAGCATGCCGGGACTTCGCGAAAAG.

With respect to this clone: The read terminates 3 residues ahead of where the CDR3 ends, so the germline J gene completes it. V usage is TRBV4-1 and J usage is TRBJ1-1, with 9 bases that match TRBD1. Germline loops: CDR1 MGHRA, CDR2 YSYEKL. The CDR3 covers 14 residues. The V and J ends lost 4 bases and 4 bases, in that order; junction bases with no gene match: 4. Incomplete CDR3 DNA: TGCGCCAGCAGCCCCAGACAGGGGGGCACTGAA. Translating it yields CASSPRQGGTE. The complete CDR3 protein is CASSPRQGGTEAFF.

CDR3 loop: CASSTRQGAVEETQYF. The part of the CDR3 DNA that was read is TGTGCCAGCAGCACTCGACAGGGGGCAGTAGAGGAGACC. The chain combines TRBV7-8 with TRBJ2-5; 10 bases agree with TRBD1. The observed sequence ends 3 residues before the CDR3 terminus, with the missing tail filled in from the germline J gene. Trimming cost V 5 bases and J 5 bases; bases outside gene matches: 11. Germline loops: CDR1 SGHVS, CDR2 FQNEAQ. CDR3 size: 16 residues.

CDR3 region: CASSLALGGEGSKNIQYF. The CDR3 DNA, read in part, is TGTGCCAGCAGCTTAGCGTTGGGAGGGGAGGGAAGCAAAAACATT. The rearrangement uses TRBV7-6 and TRBJ2-4; 7 bases map to TRBD2. The read ends 3 residues before the CDR3 terminus; that terminus is restored from the germline J gene. The CDR3 totals 18 residues. The J segment lost 3 bases and the V segment lost 0 bases, leaving 11 bases of the junction unmatched. Germline-derived CDR1 and CDR2 are SGHVS and FNYEAQ.

The CDR3 sequence is CASSALAGLLDEQFF. Partial CDR3 DNA: TGTGCCAGCAGCGCACTAGCGGGTCTTTTGGATGAG. This chain joins TRBV9 and TRBJ2-1; 9 nucleotides match TRBD2. The observed sequence ends 3 residues before the CDR3 terminus, with the missing tail filled in from the germline J gene. There are 15 residues in the CDR3. The junction had 9 bases not matched to a gene; V was cut back by 3 bases and J by 8 bases. The V gene's germline CDR1 is SGDLS and CDR2 YYNGEE. The entire variable domain, with the rest obtained from reference TRBV9 and TRBJ2-1, is as follows: DSGVTQTPKHLITATGQRVTLRCSPRSGDLSVYWYQQSLDQGLQFLIQYYNGEERAKGNILERFSAQQFPDLHSELNLSSLELGDSALYFCASSALAGLLDEQFFGPGTRLTVL.

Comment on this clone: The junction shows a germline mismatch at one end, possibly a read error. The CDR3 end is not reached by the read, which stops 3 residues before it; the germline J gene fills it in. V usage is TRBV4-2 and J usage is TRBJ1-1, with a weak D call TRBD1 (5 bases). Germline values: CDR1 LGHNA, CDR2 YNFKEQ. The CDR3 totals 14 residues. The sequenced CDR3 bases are TGCGCCAGCAGCCAAGAATGGGGCAAGACTGAA. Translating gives CASSQEWGKTE. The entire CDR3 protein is CASSQEWGKTEAFF.

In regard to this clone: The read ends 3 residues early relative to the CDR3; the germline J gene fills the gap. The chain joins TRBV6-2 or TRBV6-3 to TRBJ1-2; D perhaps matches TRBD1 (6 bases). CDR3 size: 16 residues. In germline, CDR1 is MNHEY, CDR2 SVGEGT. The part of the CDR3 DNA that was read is TGTGCCAGCAGTCCCCCACTAGGACAGTCAACCTACGAC. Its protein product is CASSPPLGQSTYD. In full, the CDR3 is CASSPPLGQSTYDYTF.

CDR3 loop: CASSEGTGAQETQYF. The sequenced CDR3 bases are TGCGCCAGCAGCGAGGGGACAGGGGCCCAAGAGACG. V and J are TRBV5-1 and TRBJ2-3; 10 bases map to TRBD1. Read coverage stops 3 residues before the CDR3 terminus; the germline J gene supplies the remainder. Germline-derived CDR1 and CDR2 are SGHRS and YFSETQ. This CDR3 is 15 amino acids long.

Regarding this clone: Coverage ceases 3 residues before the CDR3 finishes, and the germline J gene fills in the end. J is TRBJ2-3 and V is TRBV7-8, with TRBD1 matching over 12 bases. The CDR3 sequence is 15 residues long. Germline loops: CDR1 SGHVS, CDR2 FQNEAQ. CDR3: CASSQGTGGNQPQYF. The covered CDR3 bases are TGTGCCAGCAGCCAAGGGACAGGGGGCAATCAGCCG.